Below, 12 T cell receptor beta chains from the same sample are listed, as sequenced in a study of cytomegalovirus exposure and HLA in healthy donors. Researchers ran the PCR with 60 Vbeta and 13 Jbeta primers. Sequenced by immunoSEQ multiplex PCR; TCRdb stores in-frame clones only, minus some. The sample has 150,000 to 200,000 clones, around 76% seen once. Sample: PBMCs. The receptors shown here come from a man aged 40-55 years in good health and CMV-seronegative.

This clone was seen at least ten times. The chain joins TRBV4-2 to TRBJ2-3; 10 bases are a match to TRBD2. The CDR3 extends over 16 amino acids. Germline assignment: CDR1 LGHNA and CDR2 YNFKEQ. V was pared by 4 bases and J by 4 bases, with 8 bases of the junction left unmatched. CDR3 sequence reads: CASSLSATSGADTQYF. The CDR3 coding sequence is TGTGCCAGCAGCCTCTCGGCTACTAGCGGGGCAGATACGCAGTATTTT.

In its sample, this clone was seen once. The V and J genes are TRBV9 and TRBJ2-5, with TRBD1 matching over 7 bases. This CDR3 contains 15 residues. The V gene's germline CDR1 is SGDLS and CDR2 YYNGEE. Trimming took 0 bases from V and 4 from J; bases not matched to a gene: 6. The CDR3 loop is CASSVVGTVGETQYF. CDR3 bases: TGTGCCAGCAGCGTAGTTGGGACAGTGGGAGAGACCCAGTACTTC.

The chain employs TRBV11-3 and TRBJ1-2; a possible D gene is TRBD1 (5 bases). The CDR3 is 14 amino acids. The V end lost 7 bases, the J end lost 3 bases, and 15 bases lay between the germline ends. CDR1 is SGHNT, CDR2 YENEEA, per germline. This CDR3 is CASTTGGEDYGYTF. CDR3 bases: TGTGCCAGCACCACGGGGGGAGAGGACTATGGCTACACCTTC.

This chain joins TRBV19 and TRBJ2-7; 11 positions match TRBD1. CDR3 size: 14 residues. J lost 8 bases, V lost 5 bases, and 8 bases had no gene match. Germline assignment: CDR1 LNHDA and CDR2 SQIVND (reference sequence). In DNA, the CDR3 is TGTGCCAGTAGTCATGGGGACAGGGGGAAAAAGCAGTACTTC. Translating gives CASSHGDRGKKQYF.

The genes are TRBV7-2 and TRBJ2-7; 7 bases align to TRBD2. The CDR3 runs 15 residues. From germline, CDR1 is SGHTA and CDR2 FQGNSA. After removal of 0 bases from V and 2 bases from J, the junction contained 4 bases not matched to a gene. The CDR3 protein is CASSLASRGAYEQYF. The CDR3 DNA sequence: TGTGCCAGCAGCTTAGCCTCCCGGGGGGCCTACGAGCAGTACTTC.

In this sample, this clone turned up a few times. The chain links TRBV7-8 to TRBJ1-6; 8 bases fit TRBD1. Germline loops: CDR1 SGHVS, CDR2 FQNEAQ. The CDR3 loop spans 16 amino acids. The trim removed 4 bases at V and 5 bases at J, leaving 7 bases unmatched. The CDR3: CASSWDRPSNNSPLHF. The DNA for the CDR3 is TGTGCCAGCAGCTGGGACAGGCCTAGCAATAATTCACCCCTCCACTTT. The entire variable domain, with the rest obtained from reference TRBV7-8 and TRBJ1-6, is as follows: GAGVSQSPRYKVAKRGQDVALRCDPISGHVSLFWYQQALGQGPEFLTYFQNEAQLDKSGLPSDRFFAERPEGSVSTLKIQRTQQEDSAVYLCASSWDRPSNNSPLHFGNGTRLTVT.

V gene TRBV11-3 combines with J gene TRBJ2-1; D gene ambiguous. The length of the CDR3 is 13 residues. Trimming shortened V by 3 bases and J by 3 bases, and 6 bases separated the two germline ends. The germline V gene has CDR1 SGHNT and CDR2 YENEEA. The CDR3 sequence is CASSFLSYNEQFF. CDR3 DNA: TGTGCCAGCAGCTTTCTAAGCTACAATGAGCAGTTCTTC.

CDR3 coding DNA: TGTGCCAGCAGTGAGGACAGGATCAACGAGCAGTACTTC. It translates to CASSEDRINEQYF. The rearrangement uses TRBV28 and TRBJ2-7; 7 positions agree with TRBD1. This CDR3 contains 13 residues. Germline CDR1 MDHEN, CDR2 SYDVKM. V shed 5 bases, J shed 5 bases, and the junction held 6 bases outside the gene matches.

The chain is built from TRBV5-8 and TRBJ1-5, with unresolved D. CDR1 and CDR2 (germline): SGHTS, YDEGEE. CDR3 size: 13 residues. Trimming cost V 6 bases and J 5 bases, with 12 bases left between them. The CDR3 nucleotides are TGTGCCAGCAATTTACAAAATTATCAGCCCCAGCATTTT. Its protein is CASNLQNYQPQHF.

This clone showed up just once. V gene TRBV7-8 combines with J gene TRBJ1-1, with TRBD1 matching over 7 bases. The CDR3 consists of 12 residues. Germline loops: CDR1 SGHVS, CDR2 FQNEAQ. With 7 bases clipped from V and 7 bases from J, the junction kept 6 bases outside the gene matches. This CDR3 is CASTSTGVEAFF. In DNA form, the CDR3 reads TGTGCCAGCACCTCTACAGGGGTTGAAGCTTTCTTT.

The V and J genes are TRBV7-9 and TRBJ2-5; 7 nucleotides agree with TRBD2. CDR1 and CDR2 from the germline V gene are SEHNR and FQNEAQ (reference sequence). The CDR3 consists of 15 residues. V gave up 3 bases and J gave up 1 base; unmatched junction bases: 5. DNA for the CDR3: TGTGCCAGCAGCTTCGGAGCGGGAAGCCAAGAGACCCAGTACTTC. Translation gives CASSFGAGSQETQYF.

V and J are TRBV28 and TRBJ1-3; possible D gene TRBD1, 5 bases. CDR3 length: 20 amino acids. V shed 3 bases and J shed 0 bases, with 24 bases lying between them. Germline assignment: CDR1 MDHEN and CDR2 SYDVKM. CDR3 bases: TGTGCCAGCAGTTTCTTTGGGACTTCCCGACCCAGCCTCTCTGGAAACACCATATATTTT. The encoded protein is CASSFFGTSRPSLSGNTIYF. Together with reference TRBV28 and TRBJ1-3, the CDR3 gives the full variable domain: DVKVTQSSRYLVKRTGEKVFLECVQDMDHENMFWYRQDPGLGLRLIYFSYDVKMKEKGDIPEGYSVSREKKERFSLILESASTNQTSMYLCASSFFGTSRPSLSGNTIYFGEGSWLTVV.